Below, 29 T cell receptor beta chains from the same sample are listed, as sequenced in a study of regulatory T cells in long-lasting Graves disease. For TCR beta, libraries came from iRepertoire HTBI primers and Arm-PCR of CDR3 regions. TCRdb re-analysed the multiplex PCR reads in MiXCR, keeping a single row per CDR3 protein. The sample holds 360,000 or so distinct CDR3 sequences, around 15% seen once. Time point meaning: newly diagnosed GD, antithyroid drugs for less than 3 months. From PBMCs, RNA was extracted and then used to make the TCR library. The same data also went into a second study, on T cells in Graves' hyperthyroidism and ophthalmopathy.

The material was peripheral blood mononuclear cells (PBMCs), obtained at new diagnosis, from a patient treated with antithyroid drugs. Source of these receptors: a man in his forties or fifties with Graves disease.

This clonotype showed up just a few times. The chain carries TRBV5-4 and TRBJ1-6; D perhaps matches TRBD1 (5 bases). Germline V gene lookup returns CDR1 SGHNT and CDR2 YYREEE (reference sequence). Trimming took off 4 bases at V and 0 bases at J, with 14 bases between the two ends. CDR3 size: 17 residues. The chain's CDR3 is CASSRTIGDSYNSPLHF. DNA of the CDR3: TGTGCCAGCAGCCGGACCATAGGGGACTCCTATAATTCACCCCTCCACTTT.

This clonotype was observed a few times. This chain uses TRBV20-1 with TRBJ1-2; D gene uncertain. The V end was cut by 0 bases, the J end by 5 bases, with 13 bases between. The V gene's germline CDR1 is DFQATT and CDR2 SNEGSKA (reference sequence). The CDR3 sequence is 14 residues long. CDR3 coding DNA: TGCAGTGCTAGAGATTTGGGCAGCGGATATGGCTACACCTTC. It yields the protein CSARDLGSGYGYTF.

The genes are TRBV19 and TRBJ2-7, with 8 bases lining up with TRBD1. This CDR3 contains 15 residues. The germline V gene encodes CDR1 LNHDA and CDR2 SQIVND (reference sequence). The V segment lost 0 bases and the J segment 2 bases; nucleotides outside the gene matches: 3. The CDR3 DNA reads TGTGCCAGTAGTATAGAGGACAGGGTCGCCTACGAGCAGTACTTC. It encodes CASSIEDRVAYEQYF. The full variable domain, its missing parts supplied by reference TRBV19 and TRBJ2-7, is DGGITQSPKYLFRKEGQNVTLSCEQNLNHDAMYWYRQDPGQGLRLIYYSQIVNDFQKGDIAEGYSVSREKKESFPLTVTSAQKNPTAFYLCASSIEDRVAYEQYFGPGTRLTVT.

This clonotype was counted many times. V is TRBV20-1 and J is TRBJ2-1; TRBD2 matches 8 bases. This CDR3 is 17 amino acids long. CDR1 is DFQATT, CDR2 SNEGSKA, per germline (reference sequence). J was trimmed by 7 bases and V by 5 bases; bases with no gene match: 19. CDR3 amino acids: CSASIGGSGEVENEQFF. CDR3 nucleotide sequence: TGCAGTGCTTCTATAGGAGGTAGCGGGGAAGTGGAAAATGAGCAGTTCTTC.

The CDR3 DNA reads TGTGCCAGCAATACCAAGGGTGGCGGGGTTGGCTACACCTTC. Translated: CASNTKGGGVGYTF. The chain recombines TRBV6-1 with TRBJ1-2; D is unresolved. The CDR3 is made up of 14 amino acids. Germline V gene lookup returns CDR1 MNHNS and CDR2 SASEGT. V lost 7 bases and J 7 bases, leaving 19 bases between the germline ends.

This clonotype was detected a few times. The CDR3 DNA sequence: TGTGCCAGCAGCCAAGATAGCGGAGGGAGCGCTAATGAAAAACTGTTTTTT. This sequence encodes CASSQDSGGSANEKLFF. V gene TRBV14 combines with J gene TRBJ1-4; no definite D call. The CDR3 consists of 17 residues. The ends were cut back, 0 bases at V and 3 bases at J, with 14 bases in the middle. Germline V gene sequence: CDR1 SGHDN, CDR2 FVKESK.

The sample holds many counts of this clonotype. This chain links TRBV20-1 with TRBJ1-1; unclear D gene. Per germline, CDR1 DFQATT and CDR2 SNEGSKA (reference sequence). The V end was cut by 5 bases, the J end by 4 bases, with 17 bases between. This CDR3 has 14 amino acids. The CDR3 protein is CSAVNPREGTEAFF. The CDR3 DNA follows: TGCAGTGCTGTAAACCCGAGAGAGGGCACTGAAGCTTTCTTT.

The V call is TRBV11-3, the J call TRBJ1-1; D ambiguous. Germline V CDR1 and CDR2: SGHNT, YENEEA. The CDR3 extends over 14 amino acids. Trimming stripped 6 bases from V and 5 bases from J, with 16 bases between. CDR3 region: CASRPQAFGTEAFF. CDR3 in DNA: TGTGCCAGCAGACCTCAGGCCTTTGGGACTGAAGCTTTCTTT.

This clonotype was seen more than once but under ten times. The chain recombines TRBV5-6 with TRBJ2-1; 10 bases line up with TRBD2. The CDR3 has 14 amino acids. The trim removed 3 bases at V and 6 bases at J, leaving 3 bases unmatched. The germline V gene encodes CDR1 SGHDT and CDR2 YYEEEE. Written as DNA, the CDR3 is TGTGCCAGCAGCTCGAGCGGGGGGGCCAATGAGCAGTTCTTC. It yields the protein CASSSSGGANEQFF.

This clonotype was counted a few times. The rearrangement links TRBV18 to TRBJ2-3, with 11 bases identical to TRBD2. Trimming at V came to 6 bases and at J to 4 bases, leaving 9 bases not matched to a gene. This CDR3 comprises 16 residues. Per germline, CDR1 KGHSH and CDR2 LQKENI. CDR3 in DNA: TGTGCCAGCTCTCAAACCGGGACTAGCGGCTCAGATACGCAGTATTTT. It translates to CASSQTGTSGSDTQYF.

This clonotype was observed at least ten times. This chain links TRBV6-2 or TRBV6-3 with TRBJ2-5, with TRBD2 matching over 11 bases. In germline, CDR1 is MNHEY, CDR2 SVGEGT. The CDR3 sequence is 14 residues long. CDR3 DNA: TGTGCAGGACGACTAGCGGGGACCCGGGAGACCCAGTACTTC. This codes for CAGRLAGTRETQYF.

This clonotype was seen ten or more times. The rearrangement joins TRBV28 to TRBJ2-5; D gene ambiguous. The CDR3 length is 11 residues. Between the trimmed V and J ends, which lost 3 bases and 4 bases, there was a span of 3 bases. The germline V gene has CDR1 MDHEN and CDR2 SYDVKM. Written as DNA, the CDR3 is TGTGCCAGCAGTTTGAGAGAGACCCAGTACTTC. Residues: CASSLRETQYF.

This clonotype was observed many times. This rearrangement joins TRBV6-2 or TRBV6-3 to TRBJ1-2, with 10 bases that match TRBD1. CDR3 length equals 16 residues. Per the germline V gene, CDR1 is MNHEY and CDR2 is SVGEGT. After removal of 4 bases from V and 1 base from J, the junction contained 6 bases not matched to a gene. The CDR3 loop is CASSWYGTGVNYGYTF. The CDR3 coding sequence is TGTGCCAGCAGTTGGTACGGGACAGGGGTTAACTATGGCTACACCTTC.

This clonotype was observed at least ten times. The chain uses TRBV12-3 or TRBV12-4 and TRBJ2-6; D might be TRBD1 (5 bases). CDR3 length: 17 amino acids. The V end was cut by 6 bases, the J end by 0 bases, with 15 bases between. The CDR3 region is CASRKTGHPSGANVLTF. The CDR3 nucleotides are TGTGCCAGCAGGAAAACAGGCCACCCCTCTGGGGCCAACGTCCTGACTTTC.

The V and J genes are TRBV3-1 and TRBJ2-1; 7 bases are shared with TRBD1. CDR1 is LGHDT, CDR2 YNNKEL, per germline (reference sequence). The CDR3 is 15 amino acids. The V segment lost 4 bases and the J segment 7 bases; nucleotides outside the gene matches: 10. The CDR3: CASSLGTAGKNEQFF. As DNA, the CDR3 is TGTGCCAGCAGCCTTGGGACAGCCGGTAAGAATGAGCAGTTCTTC.

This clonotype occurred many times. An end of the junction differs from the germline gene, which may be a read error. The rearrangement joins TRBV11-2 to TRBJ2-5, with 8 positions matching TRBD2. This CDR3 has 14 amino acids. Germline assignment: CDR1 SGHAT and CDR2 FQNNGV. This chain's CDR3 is CASSAPGLGLRRNF. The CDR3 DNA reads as TGTGCCTCTAGTGCCCCGGGACTAGGCTTGAGGAGGAACTTC.

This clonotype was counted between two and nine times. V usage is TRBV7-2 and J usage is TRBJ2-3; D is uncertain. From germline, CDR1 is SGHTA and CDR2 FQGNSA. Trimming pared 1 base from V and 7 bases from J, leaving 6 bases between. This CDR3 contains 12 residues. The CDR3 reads CASSLVVNTQYF. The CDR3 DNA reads TGTGCCAGCAGCTTAGTGGTTAATACGCAGTATTTT.

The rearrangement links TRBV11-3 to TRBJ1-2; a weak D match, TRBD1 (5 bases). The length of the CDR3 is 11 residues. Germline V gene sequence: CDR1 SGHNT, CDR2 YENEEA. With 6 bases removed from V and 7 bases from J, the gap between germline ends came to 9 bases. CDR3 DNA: TGTGCCAGCAGTCCAGGGTTTGGCTACACCTTC. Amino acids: CASSPGFGYTF.

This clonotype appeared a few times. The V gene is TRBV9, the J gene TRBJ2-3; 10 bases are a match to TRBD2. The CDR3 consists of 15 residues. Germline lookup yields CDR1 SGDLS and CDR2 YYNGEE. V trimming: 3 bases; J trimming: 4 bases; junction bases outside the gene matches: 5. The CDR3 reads CASSGTSGAPDTQYF. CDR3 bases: TGTGCCAGCAGCGGAACTAGCGGGGCCCCAGATACGCAGTATTTT.

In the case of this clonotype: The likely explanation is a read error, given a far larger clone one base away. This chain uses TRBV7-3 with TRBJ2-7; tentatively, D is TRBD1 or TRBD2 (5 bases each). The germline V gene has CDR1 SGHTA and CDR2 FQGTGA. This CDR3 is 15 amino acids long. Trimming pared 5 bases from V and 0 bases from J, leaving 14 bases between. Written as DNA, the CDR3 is TGTGCCAGCAGCGATGCCGGGGCCGGCTCCTACGAGCAGTACTTC. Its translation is CASSDAGAGSYEQYF.

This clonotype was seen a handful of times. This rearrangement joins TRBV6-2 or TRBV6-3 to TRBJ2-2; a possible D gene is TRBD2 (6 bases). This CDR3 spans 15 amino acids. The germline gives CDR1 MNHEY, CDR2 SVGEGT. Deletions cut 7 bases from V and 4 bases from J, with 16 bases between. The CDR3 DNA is TGTGCCAGCAACATTGGGGGGTCGGGCACCGGGGAGCTGTTTTTT. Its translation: CASNIGGSGTGELFF.

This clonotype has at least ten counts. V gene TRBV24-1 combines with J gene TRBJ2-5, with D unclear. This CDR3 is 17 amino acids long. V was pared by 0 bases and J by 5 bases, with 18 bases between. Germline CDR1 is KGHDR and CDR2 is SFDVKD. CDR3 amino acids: CATSDLGFGVERETQYF. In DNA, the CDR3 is TGTGCCACCAGTGATTTGGGGTTTGGGGTGGAGAGGGAGACCCAGTACTTC.

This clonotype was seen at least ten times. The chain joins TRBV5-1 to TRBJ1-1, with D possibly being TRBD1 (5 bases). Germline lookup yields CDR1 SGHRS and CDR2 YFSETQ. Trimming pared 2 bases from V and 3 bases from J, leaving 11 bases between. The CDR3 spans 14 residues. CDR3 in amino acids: CASSFDRPDTEAFF. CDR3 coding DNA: TGCGCCAGCAGCTTTGACAGACCTGACACTGAAGCTTTCTTT.

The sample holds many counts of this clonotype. CDR3 residues: CASSPPSQETQYF. Written as DNA, the CDR3 is TGTGCCAGCTCACCACCGAGTCAAGAGACCCAGTACTTC. V gene TRBV18 combines with J gene TRBJ2-5; D remains unclear. The CDR3 has 13 residues. The V end lost 0 bases, the J end lost 2 bases, and 4 bases lay between the germline ends. Germline CDR1 reads KGHSH; CDR2 reads LQKENI.

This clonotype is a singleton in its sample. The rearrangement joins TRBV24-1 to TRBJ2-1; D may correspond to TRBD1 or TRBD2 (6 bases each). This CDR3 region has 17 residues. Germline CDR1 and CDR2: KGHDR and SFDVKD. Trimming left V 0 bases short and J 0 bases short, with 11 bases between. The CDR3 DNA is TGTGCCACCAGTGATTTGCCGGGGGCCAGCTCCTACAATGAGCAGTTCTTC. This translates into CATSDLPGASSYNEQFF.

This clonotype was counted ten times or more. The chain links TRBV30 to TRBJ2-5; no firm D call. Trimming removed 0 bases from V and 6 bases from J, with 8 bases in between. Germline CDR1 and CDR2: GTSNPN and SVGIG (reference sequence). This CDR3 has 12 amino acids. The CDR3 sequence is CAWSVHRQTQYF. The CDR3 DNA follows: TGTGCCTGGAGTGTACATCGGCAGACCCAGTACTTC.

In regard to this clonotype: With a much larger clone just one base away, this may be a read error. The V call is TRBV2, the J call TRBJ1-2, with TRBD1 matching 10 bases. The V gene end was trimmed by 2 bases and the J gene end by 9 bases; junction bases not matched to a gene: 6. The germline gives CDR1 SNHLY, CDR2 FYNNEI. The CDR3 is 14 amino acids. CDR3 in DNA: TGTGCCAGCAGTGAATCGACAGGGGGCCATAGCTACACCTTC. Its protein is CASSESTGGHSYTF. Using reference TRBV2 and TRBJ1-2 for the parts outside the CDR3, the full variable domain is EPEVTQTPSHQVTQMGQEVILRCVPISNHLYFYWYRQILGQKVEFLVSFYNNEISEKSEIFDDQFSVERPDGSNFTLKIRSTKLEDSAMYFCASSESTGGHSYTFGSGTRLTVV.

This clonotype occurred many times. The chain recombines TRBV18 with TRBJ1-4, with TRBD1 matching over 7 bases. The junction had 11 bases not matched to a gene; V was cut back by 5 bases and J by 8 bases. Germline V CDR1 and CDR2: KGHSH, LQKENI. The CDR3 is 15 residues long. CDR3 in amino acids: CASSTLTGRNEKLFF. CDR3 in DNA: TGTGCCAGCTCAACTCTGACAGGGCGTAACGAAAAACTGTTTTTT.

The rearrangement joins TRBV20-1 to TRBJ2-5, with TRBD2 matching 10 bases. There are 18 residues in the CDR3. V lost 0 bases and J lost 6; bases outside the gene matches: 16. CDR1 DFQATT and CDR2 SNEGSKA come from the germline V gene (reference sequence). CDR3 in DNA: TGCAGTGCTAGAGATCTTGATGGGCTAGCGGGGGTTCTGAAGACCCAGTACTTC. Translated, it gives CSARDLDGLAGVLKTQYF.